The 9 T cell receptor beta chains in this list originate from one sample, sequenced in a study of beta chain features in type 1 diabetes (dated by TCRdb to about 2018). Library preparation was by the immunoSEQ multiplex PCR assay. The entire amount of isolated RNA was reverse transcribed using the High Capacity cDNA Reverse Transcription Kit, so the sequenced TCRB transcripts were expressed ones. TCRdb provides this immuneACCESS table in a form limited to in-frame rearrangements. Some clones are lacking; in checked studies, under half of them reflect an unresolved V gene, and why the rest are absent is not known. This sample lists about 410,000 clones; around 14% were detected once. Around 0.039% of the sample belongs to the ten largest clones. Material for sequencing was naive CD4+ T cells from blood. The intended sense of this specimen's cell subset or site label: true naive CD4+ T cells. These receptors originate from a man aged 25 to 45 in good health.

The table lists this clone with a few counts. The gene calls are TRBV30 and TRBJ1-2; D gene uncertain. V lost 4 bases to trimming and J lost 6 bases, with 15 bases between them. Per germline, CDR1 GTSNPN and CDR2 SVGIG (reference sequence). The CDR3 spans 13 residues. The CDR3 DNA follows: TGTGCCTGGACTCTGGGAGGGTGGGATGGCTACACCTTC. It is translated as CAWTLGGWDGYTF.

The rearrangement joins TRBV28 to TRBJ2-5, with D maybe TRBD2 (5 bases). Deletions cut 3 bases from V and 3 bases from J, with 17 bases between. CDR1 is MDHEN and CDR2 is SYDVKM in the germline V gene. The CDR3 spans 16 residues. The CDR3 bases are TGTGCCAGCAGTTTTACAGATCTACGGGGAAAAGAGACCCAGTACTTC. Protein product: CASSFTDLRGKETQYF.

This clone was found a few times. V is TRBV29-1 and J is TRBJ1-2; a weak D match, TRBD1 (5 bases). Germline values: CDR1 SQVTM, CDR2 ANQGSEA. The CDR3 length is 11 residues. V was clipped by 7 bases and J by 3 bases, with 9 bases between them. This CDR3 is CSDGGYYGYTF. The CDR3 nucleotides read TGCAGCGATGGGGGTTACTATGGCTACACCTTC.

The chain links TRBV7-2 to TRBJ2-6; D may be TRBD2 (5 bases). V lost 0 bases to trimming and J lost 0 bases, with 6 bases between them. The length of the CDR3 is 16 residues. Germline-derived CDR1 and CDR2 are SGHTA and FQGNSA. The CDR3 nucleotides read TGTGCCAGCAGCTTAGCACGGGGCTCTGGGGCCAACGTCCTGACTTTC. Protein: CASSLARGSGANVLTF.

V usage is TRBV27 and J usage is TRBJ1-1; 7 positions match TRBD1. The CDR3 covers 16 residues. CDR1 is MNHEY and CDR2 is SMNVEV in the germline V gene (reference sequence). V shed 5 bases, J shed 0 bases, and the junction held 9 bases outside the gene matches. CDR3 DNA: TGTGCCAGCAGTCCCCGGACAGGCCCACTGAACACTGAAGCTTTCTTT. Translation: CASSPRTGPLNTEAFF.

The rearrangement joins TRBV9 to TRBJ2-5; the match to TRBD2 covers 14 bases. V lost 4 bases to trimming and J lost 0 bases; unmatched junction nucleotides: 5. The CDR3 is made up of 17 amino acids. Germline V gene lookup returns CDR1 SGDLS and CDR2 YYNGEE. The CDR3 here is CASSTGTSGGYQETQYF. The CDR3 coding sequence is TGTGCCAGCAGCACCGGGACTAGCGGGGGATACCAAGAGACCCAGTACTTC.

V gene TRBV7-2 combines with J gene TRBJ2-5; no firm D call. The CDR3 is 11 residues long. Germline V lookup: CDR1 SGHTA, CDR2 FQGNSA. V was pared by 6 bases and J by 5 bases, with 7 bases between. CDR3 DNA sequence: TGTGCCAGCAGGTTTCAGGAGACCCAGTACTTC. It translates to CASRFQETQYF.

This chain uses TRBV18 with TRBJ2-1, with D possibly TRBD2 on 7 matching bases. The length of the CDR3 is 15 residues. CDR1 KGHSH and CDR2 LQKENI come from the germline V gene. Trimming took off 2 bases at V and 5 bases at J, with 13 bases between the two ends. The CDR3 sequence: CASSPTRRGHNEQFF. The CDR3 DNA is TGTGCCAGCTCACCAACGCGGCGGGGGCACAATGAGCAGTTCTTC.

The rearrangement uses TRBV12-5 and TRBJ2-2; D gene uncertain. The germline V gene encodes CDR1 LGHNT and CDR2 FRNRAP. Trimming cost V 5 bases and J 2 bases, with 3 bases left between them. The CDR3 has 12 residues. In DNA form, the CDR3 reads TGTGCTAGTGGTCCAAACACCGGGGAGCTGTTTTTT. Translated: CASGPNTGELFF. Based on the CDR3 plus reference TRBV12-5 and TRBJ2-2, the full variable domain is DARVTQTPRHKVTEMGQEVTMRCQPILGHNTVFWYRQTMMQGLELLAYFRNRAPLDDSGMPKDRFSAEMPDATLATLKIQPSEPRDSAVYFCASGPNTGELFFGEGSRLTVL.